These 28 T cell receptor beta chains came from one sample sequenced in a study of shared clonotypes between healthy human individuals. Data came from immunoSEQ multiplex PCR; TCRdb stores just in-frame clones and leaves some out. The sample contains about 490,000 clones, roughly four fifths of which appear only once. Sequencing input: PBMCs. The source is a woman aged 40 to 49 in good health. Some clones in this sample may be carry-over from other donors' samples.

CDR3 region: CAWSVGRSRAAEAFF. CDR3 nucleotides: TGTGCCTGGAGTGTCGGGAGAAGCCGCGCCGCTGAAGCTTTCTTT. This sequence joins TRBV30 and TRBJ1-1; D gene uncertain. Germline-derived CDR1 and CDR2 are GTSNPN and SVGIG (reference sequence). V gave up 0 bases and J gave up 6 bases, with 17 bases separating them. CDR3 length: 15 amino acids.

This clone has just a few counts. The V and J genes are TRBV18 and TRBJ2-2, with D perhaps TRBD1 (5 bases). CDR3 length: 16 amino acids. V was shortened by 3 bases and J by 2 bases, with 13 bases between the two germline ends. Germline V lookup: CDR1 KGHSH, CDR2 LQKENI. Here the CDR3 DNA reads TGTGCCAGCTCACCGCAACGACAGAGAAACACCGGGGAGCTGTTTTTT. It codes for CASSPQRQRNTGELFF.

This chain uses TRBV27 with TRBJ2-6; maybe TRBD1 (5 bases). Trimming took off 0 bases at V and 2 bases at J, with 5 bases between the two ends. CDR3 length equals 15 residues. The germline gives CDR1 MNHEY, CDR2 SMNVEV (reference sequence). For the CDR3, the DNA is TGTGCCAGCAGTTTATCAGGGGCTGGGGCCAACGTCCTGACTTTC. This codes for CASSLSGAGANVLTF.

J is TRBJ2-5 and V is TRBV7-9; TRBD1 agrees at 7 bases. Germline lookup yields CDR1 SEHNR and CDR2 FQNEAQ (reference sequence). The trim removed 3 bases at V and 4 bases at J, leaving 2 bases unmatched. The CDR3 loop spans 13 amino acids. The CDR3 sequence: CASSLDRSETQYF. Written as DNA, the CDR3 is TGTGCCAGCAGCTTGGACAGGTCAGAGACCCAGTACTTC.

The rearrangement uses TRBV7-2 and TRBJ2-7; D gene unclear. Trimming removed 0 bases at V and 0 bases at J, with 9 bases between. Germline V gene sequence: CDR1 SGHTA, CDR2 FQGNSA. The CDR3 extends over 15 amino acids. CDR3 DNA sequence: TGTGCCAGCAGCTTAGCGGGAATGAGCTCCTACGAGCAGTACTTC. This gives the protein CASSLAGMSSYEQYF.

The rearrangement joins TRBV7-9 to TRBJ2-3; 12 nucleotides agree with TRBD2. Germline V CDR1 and CDR2: SEHNR, FQNEAQ (reference sequence). This CDR3 contains 16 residues. Germline trimming cut 5 bases from V and 5 bases from J; bases unmatched to any gene: 8. The CDR3 region is CASSRGTSGLIDTQYF. The CDR3 region has the DNA TGTGCCAGCAGCCGGGGGACTAGCGGGCTAATAGATACGCAGTATTTT.

V is TRBV18 and J is TRBJ2-3, with D perhaps TRBD2 (5 bases). V dropped 3 bases and J dropped 6 bases, with 16 bases sitting between them. Per germline, CDR1 KGHSH and CDR2 LQKENI. The CDR3 totals 15 residues. CDR3 DNA sequence: TGTGCCAGCTCACCGAGTCGCTCCCGGGATGATACGCAGTATTTT. This encodes CASSPSRSRDDTQYF. The whole variable domain, filled in from reference TRBV18 and TRBJ2-3, reads NAGVMQNPRHLVRRRGQEARLRCSPMKGHSHVYWYRQLPEEGLKFMVYLQKENIIDESGMPKERFSAEFPKEGPSILRIQQVVRGDSAAYFCASSPSRSRDDTQYFGPGTRLTVL.

This clone was counted many times. This sequence joins TRBV2 and TRBJ2-6; perhaps D is TRBD1 or TRBD2 (5 bases each). CDR1 and CDR2 (germline): SNHLY, FYNNEI. V was trimmed by 9 bases and J by 1 base, leaving 13 bases between them. CDR3 length: 15 residues. CDR3 loop: CARSWGISGANVLTF. In nucleotides, the CDR3 is TGTGCCAGGTCCTGGGGGATTTCTGGGGCCAACGTCCTGACTTTC.

This clone was picked up a small number of times. J is TRBJ2-2 and V is TRBV30; TRBD1 matches at 8 bases. This CDR3 spans 14 amino acids. CDR1 is GTSNPN, CDR2 SVGIG, per germline (reference sequence). The CDR3 is CACDRGLVTGELFF. Here the CDR3 DNA reads TGTGCGTGTGACAGGGGCCTTGTTACCGGGGAGCTGTTTTTT.

The gene calls are TRBV7-2 and TRBJ2-2; 11 bases match TRBD2. Per germline, CDR1 SGHTA and CDR2 FQGNSA. V shed 2 bases, J shed 9 bases, and the junction held 5 bases outside the gene matches. This CDR3 has 15 amino acids. The CDR3, as DNA: TGTGCCAGCAGCTTAACTAGCGGGAGCCCCTGGGAGCTGTTTTTT. Its protein product is CASSLTSGSPWELFF.

In regard to this clone: One end of the junction is discordant with germline, which a read error may explain. This chain links TRBV18 with TRBJ2-7, with 12 bases fitting TRBD2. This CDR3 region has 15 residues. Germline CDR1 reads KGHSH; CDR2 reads LQKENI. CDR3: CASSPTSGSSNEQYF. The CDR3 DNA is TGTGCCAGTTCGCCGACTAGCGGGAGCTCCAACGAGCAGTACTTC.

V usage is TRBV2 and J usage is TRBJ2-7; 14 nucleotides match TRBD2. Germline CDR1 reads SNHLY; CDR2 reads FYNNEI. The J segment lost 1 base and the V segment lost 5 bases, leaving 4 bases of the junction unmatched. The CDR3 is made up of 16 amino acids. CDR3 coding DNA: TGTGCCAGCAGTCGACTAGCGGGAGGGAGTTCCTACGAGCAGTACTTC. Amino acids: CASSRLAGGSSYEQYF.

The table lists this clone with a count of one. The chain employs TRBV27 and TRBJ1-2; maybe TRBD1 (6 bases). Germline assignment: CDR1 MNHEY and CDR2 SMNVEV (reference sequence). The length of the CDR3 is 13 residues. The germline V and J ends were trimmed by 6 bases and 6 bases, with 14 bases remaining between them. CDR3 region: CASSPGQRHGYTF. In nucleotides, the CDR3 is TGTGCCAGCAGCCCGGGACAACGACATGGCTACACCTTC.

This clone was observed a few times. This chain links TRBV19 with TRBJ2-3, with a possible D match to TRBD2 (6 bases). This CDR3 comprises 15 residues. Germline V gene data show CDR1 as LNHDA and CDR2 as SQIVND (reference sequence). V dropped 5 bases and J dropped 0 bases, with 12 bases sitting between them. The DNA for the CDR3 is TGTGCCAGTAGTTATAGCGGCCCTAGCACAGATACGCAGTATTTT. It codes for CASSYSGPSTDTQYF.

J is TRBJ2-7 and V is TRBV2, with 8 positions matching TRBD1. V lost 4 bases, J lost 7 bases, and 9 bases stayed unmatched. Germline V gene lookup returns CDR1 SNHLY and CDR2 FYNNEI. There are 14 residues in the CDR3. The CDR3 bases are TGTGCCAGCAGTGTGGAGACAGGGGTATGGGAGCAGTACTTC. Amino acid sequence: CASSVETGVWEQYF.

This sequence joins TRBV4-2 and TRBJ2-7; 13 bases map to TRBD2. Germline trimming cut 0 bases from V and 1 base from J; bases unmatched to any gene: 6. CDR3 length: 18 residues. Germline assignment: CDR1 LGHNA and CDR2 YNFKEQ. The CDR3 nucleotides are TGTGCCAGCAGCCAAGAGACCGGGACTAGCGGGACATCCTACGAGCAGTACTTC. It specifies CASSQETGTSGTSYEQYF.

The chain links TRBV7-8 to TRBJ1-1; D remains unclear. The CDR3 contains 13 residues. Deletions cut 1 base from V and 7 bases from J, with 10 bases between. Germline lookup yields CDR1 SGHVS and CDR2 FQNEAQ. The CDR3 nucleotides are TGTGCCAGCAGCTTAGTTAACAGCCTTGAAGCTTTCTTT. It is translated as CASSLVNSLEAFF.

The chain has TRBV5-1 and TRBJ2-7; TRBD2 aligns across 7 bases. CDR1 SGHRS and CDR2 YFSETQ come from the germline V gene. This CDR3 spans 15 amino acids. J lost 6 bases, V lost 0 bases, and 9 bases had no gene match. CDR3 sequence (DNA): TGCGCCAGCAGCTTGGTTTCGGGAGGTCCTCCCGAGCAGTACTTC. Translated, it gives CASSLVSGGPPEQYF. Full variable domain (remainder filled in from reference TRBV5-1 and TRBJ2-7): KAGVTQTPRYLIKTRGQQVTLSCSPISGHRSVSWYQQTPGQGLQFLFEYFSETQRNKGNFPGRFSGRQFSNSRSEMNVSTLELGDSALYLCASSLVSGGPPEQYFGPGTRLTVT.

This chain joins TRBV2 and TRBJ1-2; 12 nucleotides agree with TRBD1. Germline assignment: CDR1 SNHLY and CDR2 FYNNEI. The junction had 8 bases not matched to a gene; V was cut back by 1 base and J by 5 bases. The CDR3 has 17 residues. The CDR3 loop reads CASSEEEGQGASYGYTF. DNA of the CDR3: TGTGCCAGCAGTGAAGAAGAGGGACAGGGGGCCTCTTATGGCTACACCTTC.

In this sample, this clone turned up a few times. The CDR3 is CASSLADSGAWEQYF. CDR3 DNA sequence: TGTGCCAGCAGCTTGGCCGACAGTGGGGCCTGGGAGCAGTACTTC. V gene TRBV5-4 combines with J gene TRBJ2-7, with a tentative D call TRBD1 (5 bases). The CDR3 spans 15 residues. V lost 0 bases and J lost 7, with 17 bases in between. Germline-derived CDR1 and CDR2 are SGHNT and YYREEE (reference sequence). Combining the CDR3 with reference TRBV5-4 and TRBJ2-7 gives the whole variable domain ETGVTQSPTHLIKTRGQQVTLRCSSQSGHNTVSWYQQALGQGPQFIFQYYREEENGRGNFPPRFSGLQFPNYSSELNVNALELDDSALYLCASSLADSGAWEQYFGPGTRLTVT.

The chain carries TRBV5-6 and TRBJ1-2; a weak D match, TRBD1 (6 bases). This CDR3 region has 16 residues. CDR1 and CDR2 from the germline V gene are SGHDT and YYEEEE. V lost 4 bases to trimming and J lost 5 bases, with 21 bases between them. The DNA for the CDR3 is TGTGCCAGCAGCCCTCGCAGGGGCCTGCTAGGGTATGGCTACACCTTC. It encodes CASSPRRGLLGYGYTF.

The V call is TRBV28, the J call TRBJ2-3; TRBD2 matches at 13 bases. In germline, CDR1 is MDHEN, CDR2 SYDVKM. The ends lost 5 bases at V and 0 bases at J; junction bases unmatched: 20. This CDR3 region has 22 residues. The CDR3 spells CASSQIYSSGTSGKTSTDTQYF. CDR3 nucleotide sequence: TGTGCCAGCAGTCAGATTTATAGTTCTGGGACTAGCGGGAAGACTAGCACAGATACGCAGTATTTT.

This sequence joins TRBV18 and TRBJ2-5; D is ambiguous. CDR3 size: 13 residues. From germline, CDR1 is KGHSH and CDR2 LQKENI. V lost 4 bases to trimming and J lost 2 bases, with 8 bases between them. The CDR3 DNA sequence: TGTGCCAGCTCACGATCGGAGCAAGAGACCCAGTACTTC. Protein sequence: CASSRSEQETQYF.

Written as DNA, the CDR3 is TGTGCCAGCAGCCCAAACCACCGGGGAGGCACTGAAGCTTTCTTT. This gives the protein CASSPNHRGGTEAFF. The chain is built from TRBV6-4 and TRBJ1-1, with no clear D. The CDR3 totals 15 residues. Germline CDR1 MRHNA, CDR2 SNTAGT. Trimming stripped 6 bases from V and 4 bases from J, with 18 bases between.

Concerning this clone itself: A read error likely explains this, since a far larger clone differs by one base. This sequence joins TRBV30 and TRBJ2-3; 7 positions match TRBD2. Trimming removed 5 bases from V and 2 bases from J; junction bases left unmatched: 16. Germline values: CDR1 GTSNPN, CDR2 SVGIG (reference sequence). The CDR3 totals 17 residues. The CDR3 sequence is CAWGSTGGEIITDTQYF. Written as DNA, the CDR3 is TGTGCCTGGGGTAGCACGGGAGGAGAGATAATCACAGATACGCAGTATTTT.

The V gene is TRBV4-1, the J gene TRBJ1-1, with 9 nucleotides matching TRBD1. The CDR3 runs 13 residues. Trimming at V came to 4 bases and at J to 7 bases, leaving 4 bases not matched to a gene. Germline V gene data show CDR1 as MGHRA and CDR2 as YSYEKL. The CDR3 reads CASSLGQGVEAFF. CDR3 bases: TGCGCCAGCAGCCTGGGACAGGGCGTTGAAGCTTTCTTT.

The V call is TRBV10-2, the J call TRBJ2-7; 7 nucleotides match TRBD1. The length of the CDR3 is 16 residues. The V and J ends lost 5 bases and 0 bases, in that order; junction bases with no gene match: 10. From germline, CDR1 is WSHSY and CDR2 SAAADI. CDR3 sequence (DNA): TGCGCCAGCAGTTATCCCCAGGGACAGCGCTCCTACGAGCAGTACTTC. Amino acids: CASSYPQGQRSYEQYF.

This rearrangement joins TRBV28 to TRBJ1-4, with D possibly TRBD1 on 5 matching bases. Germline V CDR1 and CDR2: MDHEN, SYDVKM. The V gene lost 5 bases and the J gene lost 5 bases, with 15 bases spanning the gap. The CDR3 totals 15 residues. CDR3: CASSTTGTANEKLFF. The CDR3, as DNA: TGTGCCAGCAGTACTACCGGGACCGCCAATGAAAAACTGTTTTTT.